This T cell receptor beta chain was found in a study of blood T cell repertoires in COVID-19. Profiling relied on immunoSEQ multiplex PCR, and the TCRdb table lists in-frame clones only, not all of them. The data show approximately 400,000 clones, roughly four fifths seen once. The sample comprised PBMCs or T cells enriched from blood (not recorded which). This TCR derives from a woman aged 45-65 years who had recovered from COVID-19.

This CDR3 is CASSVGPGNHRNQPQHF. The CDR3 DNA follows: TGTGCCAGCAGCGTAGGGCCCGGGAATCATCGCAATCAGCCCCAGCATTTT. This chain connects TRBV9 to TRBJ1-5; no clear D gene. The V and J ends lost 0 bases and 2 bases respectively, with 15 bases between them. The CDR3 runs 17 residues. Germline CDR1 is SGDLS and CDR2 is YYNGEE.